This TCR beta chain was documented in a study of shared clonotypes between healthy human individuals. Some clones are missing from TCRdb's copy, which holds only in-frame ones; the method was immunoSEQ multiplex PCR. Seen here are 950,000 to 1,300,000 clones, approximately 70% observed once, and the top ten hold over 1.3%. This clone was observed a handful of times. V dropped 4 bases and J dropped 3 bases, with 21 bases sitting between them. The CDR3 is 16 residues long. Germline-derived CDR1 and CDR2 are GTSNPN and SVGIG (reference sequence). J is TRBJ1-1 and V is TRBV30; D is possibly TRBD1 (5 bases). Material for sequencing was memory CD4+ T cells sorted from blood. Documented subset: CD45RA-negative fraction. The receptor's source is a man between 18 and 35 years old in good health. The CDR3 here is CAWTYLPGRMHTEAFF. The CDR3 DNA sequence: TGTGCCTGGACTTACCTTCCGGGACGTATGCACACTGAAGCTTTCTTT.